A single sample gave rise to the 32 T cell receptor beta chains below, sequenced in a study of vaccination and CD4 T cells after COVID-19. Their specific antigens are unknown. Researchers used the Oncomine TCR Beta short-read assay to sequence DNA from cultured CD4+ T cells. TCRdb analysed the PCR reads with MiXCR anew, one entry per CDR3 protein. Seen here are nearly 7,500 distinct CDR3 sequences, nearly 55% observed once, and the top ten hold approximately 18%. The treatment is: roughly 10-day PBMC culture with coronavirus spike peptide pools or control peptides (ViraFEST assay). CD4+ T cells that came from the unexposed donor were collected before the COVID-19 pandemic (2011-2018). The sequenced sample consisted of CD4+ T cells from blood, cultured in vitro. The receptors shown here come from a human donor in good health.

The chain is built from TRBV7-6 and TRBJ2-3, with D unresolved. Trimming left V 4 bases short and J 4 bases short, with 18 bases between. From germline, CDR1 is SGHVS and CDR2 FNYEAQ. CDR3 length: 16 residues. CDR3 loop: CASSSGGRIEADTQYF. In nucleotides, the CDR3 is TGTGCCAGCAGCTCCGGTGGAAGGATCGAGGCAGATACGCAGTATTTT.

The V and J genes are TRBV12-3 or TRBV12-4 and TRBJ1-1; D is undetermined. The V gene lost 6 bases and the J gene lost 4 bases, with 24 bases spanning the gap. CDR3 size: 17 residues. This CDR3 is CASSLGFWSTTPTEAFF. CDR3 nucleotide sequence: TGTGCCAGCAGCTTGGGTTTTTGGAGTACTACACCCACTGAAGCTTTCTTT.

This clonotype was detected once. The gene calls are TRBV12-3 or TRBV12-4 and TRBJ1-2; the D is unclear. This CDR3 contains 15 residues. Trimming cost V 2 bases and J 1 base, with 11 bases left between them. CDR3 nucleotides: TGTGCCAGCAGTTTAAGAAGGCAGCTTAACTATGGCTACACCTTC. As protein: CASSLRRQLNYGYTF.

This chain uses TRBV20-1 with TRBJ2-3; 13 bases are a match to TRBD2. V lost 3 bases to trimming and J lost 3 bases; unmatched junction nucleotides: 6. This CDR3 contains 16 residues. The germline gives CDR1 DFQATT, CDR2 SNEGSKA (reference sequence). The CDR3 protein is CSASLLAGGSTDTQYF. The DNA for the CDR3 is TGCAGTGCTAGTTTACTAGCGGGAGGGTCAACAGATACGCAGTATTTT.

Comment on this clonotype: A much bigger clone sits one base away, suggesting this may be a read error. The chain joins TRBV6-2 or TRBV6-3 to TRBJ2-7; D is unclear. The V gene's germline CDR1 is MNHEY and CDR2 SVGEGT. The CDR3 consists of 14 residues. Trimming left V 7 bases short and J 5 bases short, with 18 bases between. The DNA of the CDR3 is TGTGCCAGCAATACCGGGCTCCTCAGCGACGAGCAGTACTTC. Protein product: CASNTGLLSDEQYF.

The V gene is TRBV18, the J gene TRBJ2-7, with D tentatively TRBD1 or TRBD2 (5 bases each). Trimming took 0 bases from V and 1 from J, leaving 13 bases between them. The germline V gene encodes CDR1 KGHSH and CDR2 LQKENI. The CDR3 is 16 residues long. CDR3 in amino acids: CASSPPGDLWSYEQYF. The CDR3 DNA follows: TGTGCCAGCTCACCACCCGGGGACCTTTGGTCCTACGAGCAGTACTTC.

The chain links TRBV4-1 to TRBJ1-2, with D possibly matching TRBD1 (5 bases). The CDR3 spans 16 residues. V lost 0 bases to trimming and J lost 6 bases, with 17 bases between them. Germline values: CDR1 MGHRA, CDR2 YSYEKL. CDR3 amino acids: CASSQDEAGRKDGYTF. The DNA for the CDR3 is TGCGCCAGCAGCCAAGATGAGGCAGGGAGGAAGGATGGCTACACCTTC.

This clonotype has just one count. The CDR3 does not close with the conserved phenylalanine or tryptophan, likely indicating a read error. V is TRBV20-1 and J is TRBJ1-1; D perhaps matches TRBD1 (5 bases). CDR3 length: 13 amino acids. Germline loops: CDR1 DFQATT, CDR2 SNEGSKA (reference sequence). The germline V and J ends were trimmed by 6 bases and 3 bases, with 14 bases remaining between them. The CDR3 DNA is TGCAGTGCCAAGGGCAGGGCGGACACTGAAGCTTTCTTA. Encoded protein: CSAKGRADTEAFL.

To note about this clonotype: One base away lies a much larger clone, so this may be a sequencing read error. The genes are TRBV7-9 and TRBJ1-2; TRBD1 agrees at 8 bases. Germline CDR1 reads SEHNR; CDR2 reads FQNEAQ (reference sequence). The CDR3 consists of 15 residues. In nucleotides, the CDR3 is TGTGCCAACAGCTTATCAGGGGGCCAGAACTATGGCTACACCTTC. Its translation: CANSLSGGQNYGYTF.

The V and J genes are TRBV6-2 or TRBV6-3 and TRBJ1-5; unclear D gene. Germline loops: CDR1 MNHEY, CDR2 SVGEGT. This CDR3 region has 17 residues. Trimming cost V 2 bases and J 0 bases, with 14 bases left between them. CDR3 nucleotide sequence: TGTGCCAGCAGTTACCAGCTACCTTCGTATAGCAATCAGCCCCAGCATTTT. Encoded protein: CASSYQLPSYSNQPQHF.

This clonotype appeared a few times. The chain joins TRBV19 to TRBJ1-1; 10 nucleotides align to TRBD1. This CDR3 is built from 17 residues. Trimming cost V 4 bases and J 0 bases; bases outside gene matches: 8. Looked up from germline, CDR1 is LNHDA and CDR2 is SQIVND (reference sequence). The CDR3 reads CASSTGTGERVNTEAFF. The DNA of the CDR3 is TGTGCCAGTAGTACCGGGACAGGGGAACGCGTGAACACTGAAGCTTTCTTT. Supplemented by reference TRBV19 and TRBJ1-1, the full variable domain reads DGGITQSPKYLFRKEGQNVTLSCEQNLNHDAMYWYRQDPGQGLRLIYYSQIVNDFQKGDIAEGYSVSREKKESFPLTVTSAQKNPTAFYLCASSTGTGERVNTEAFFGQGTRLTVV.

A single count supports this clonotype. V is TRBV2 and J is TRBJ1-5, with 7 bases matching TRBD1. V was clipped by 6 bases and J by 7 bases; unmatched bases: 9. In germline, CDR1 is SNHLY, CDR2 FYNNEI. CDR3 length equals 14 residues. The CDR3 reads CASSQQGNEQPQHF. DNA of the CDR3: TGTGCCAGCAGCCAACAGGGGAACGAGCAGCCCCAGCATTTT.

This clonotype was seen a handful of times. The chain carries TRBV6-5 and TRBJ1-1; 7 bases are a match to TRBD1. J lost 12 bases, V lost 0 bases, and 4 bases had no gene match. Germline V lookup: CDR1 MNHEY, CDR2 SVGAGI. The CDR3 extends over 12 amino acids. CDR3 DNA sequence: TGTGCCAGCAGTTACTCGACAGGGTTAACTTTCTTT. Translated: CASSYSTGLTFF.

This chain links TRBV5-1 with TRBJ1-2; TRBD1 is a possible D gene (5 bases). The CDR3 has 14 residues. Germline V gene data show CDR1 as SGHRS and CDR2 as YFSETQ. Trimming left V 5 bases short and J 4 bases short, with 15 bases between. DNA of the CDR3: TGCGCCAGCAGGCCTGTCGACAGCCCCTATGGCTACACCTTC. Its protein product is CASRPVDSPYGYTF.

This rearrangement joins TRBV30 to TRBJ1-5, with 8 positions matching TRBD1. Germline CDR1 reads GTSNPN; CDR2 reads SVGIG (reference sequence). CDR3 length equals 14 residues. Trimming at V came to 1 base and at J to 3 bases, leaving 2 bases not matched to a gene. In nucleotides, the CDR3 is TGTGCCTGGAGTGGGGGACAGGACAATCAGCCCCAGCATTTT. Translation gives CAWSGGQDNQPQHF.

The chain combines TRBV14 with TRBJ1-2; 7 nucleotides line up with TRBD1. V lost 0 bases, J lost 5 bases, and 6 bases stayed unmatched. CDR1 and CDR2 from the germline V gene are SGHDN and FVKESK. CDR3 length equals 15 residues. The CDR3 nucleotides are TGTGCCAGCAGCCAAGATGTGGACAGGCTTTATGGCTACACCTTC. Protein sequence: CASSQDVDRLYGYTF.

The genes are TRBV10-2 and TRBJ2-5; D is tentatively TRBD1 or TRBD2 (5 bases each). Germline V gives CDR1 WSHSY, CDR2 SAAADI. CDR3 size: 14 residues. Trimming took off 6 bases at V and 5 bases at J, with 16 bases between the two ends. CDR3 region: CASREDMWRETQYF. The CDR3 DNA reads as TGCGCCAGCAGGGAGGACATGTGGCGGGAGACCCAGTACTTC.

This clonotype was counted only a few times. V and J are TRBV14 and TRBJ1-2, with 9 nucleotides matching TRBD1. Germline V lookup: CDR1 SGHDN, CDR2 FVKESK. There are 14 residues in the CDR3. The ends lost 5 bases at V and 5 bases at J; junction bases unmatched: 6. DNA for the CDR3: TGTGCCAGCAGCTCCCGGGACAGGGCATATGGCTACACCTTC. Translated, it gives CASSSRDRAYGYTF.

This chain joins TRBV5-4 and TRBJ1-4, with TRBD1 identical over 11 bases. Germline loops: CDR1 SGHNT, CDR2 YYREEE (reference sequence). The CDR3 spans 15 residues. V lost 1 base and J lost 10; bases outside the gene matches: 6. DNA for the CDR3: TGTGCCAGCAGCTTGTCCGGGACAGGGGGGGGAAAACTGTTTTTT. Protein product: CASSLSGTGGGKLFF.

The chain joins TRBV20-1 to TRBJ1-5, with D unclear. V lost 3 bases to trimming and J lost 6 bases, with 12 bases between them. CDR3 length: 13 amino acids. Germline CDR1 DFQATT, CDR2 SNEGSKA (reference sequence). In nucleotides, the CDR3 is TGCAGTGCTAGGGGAGATGGTGGTCAGCCCCAGCATTTT. Its protein product is CSARGDGGQPQHF.

This chain connects TRBV30 to TRBJ1-2; no reliable D call. The CDR3 runs to 11 residues. Trimming took 6 bases from V and 7 from J, leaving 12 bases between them. The V gene's germline CDR1 is GTSNPN and CDR2 SVGIG (reference sequence). The CDR3: CACFEAPGYTF. CDR3 coding DNA: TGTGCCTGCTTCGAAGCCCCTGGCTACACCTTC.

This clonotype was seen only a few times. The chain recombines TRBV6-1 with TRBJ1-2; D not resolved. The CDR3 is 13 residues long. Germline CDR1 MNHNS, CDR2 SASEGT. V was trimmed by 6 bases and J by 4 bases, leaving 12 bases between them. The chain's CDR3 is CASRRPLGYGYTF. Written as DNA, the CDR3 is TGTGCCAGCAGGCGACCCCTCGGCTATGGCTACACCTTC.

The V and J genes are TRBV4-3 and TRBJ1-1, with D hard to call. The CDR3 length is 14 residues. V was clipped by 0 bases and J by 4 bases, with 9 bases between them. The germline V gene has CDR1 LGHNA and CDR2 YSLEER. The CDR3 DNA sequence: TGCGCCAGCAGCCAAGATGGAGGGATCACTGAAGCTTTCTTT. Its protein is CASSQDGGITEAFF.

The chain joins TRBV6-1 to TRBJ1-5; D is uncertain. Per the germline V gene, CDR1 is MNHNS and CDR2 is SASEGT. The CDR3 totals 12 residues. Trimming shortened V by 8 bases and J by 6 bases, and 11 bases separated the two germline ends. This CDR3 reads CASETRGQPQHF. The CDR3 region has the DNA TGTGCCAGCGAGACACGGGGTCAGCCCCAGCATTTT.

This sequence joins TRBV27 and TRBJ1-5; D is unclear. V lost 3 bases and J 2 bases, leaving 11 bases between the germline ends. CDR3 length equals 15 residues. CDR1 is MNHEY and CDR2 is SMNVEV in the germline V gene (reference sequence). The CDR3 loop is CASSFEGLGNQPQHF. DNA of the CDR3: TGTGCCAGCAGTTTCGAGGGTCTAGGCAATCAGCCCCAGCATTTT.

In its sample, this clonotype is large. This chain links TRBV11-3 with TRBJ2-3; the D gene is possibly TRBD1 (6 bases). Trimming pared 5 bases from V and 6 bases from J, leaving 9 bases between. The length of the CDR3 is 12 residues. Germline CDR1 reads SGHNT; CDR2 reads YENEEA. The CDR3 region is CASSAGADTQYF. DNA for the CDR3: TGTGCCAGCAGCGCAGGGGCCGATACGCAGTATTTT.

This clonotype was detected a few times. The chain uses TRBV7-2 and TRBJ2-4, with 9 bases aligning to TRBD2. The V segment lost 6 bases and the J segment 2 bases; nucleotides outside the gene matches: 2. This CDR3 comprises 14 residues. Germline values: CDR1 SGHTA, CDR2 FQGNSA. The CDR3 spells CASSLAGSKNIQYF. DNA for the CDR3: TGTGCCAGCAGTCTAGCGGGGTCCAAAAACATTCAGTACTTC.

The chain links TRBV30 to TRBJ1-1; D perhaps matches TRBD1 (6 bases). Germline loops: CDR1 GTSNPN, CDR2 SVGIG (reference sequence). The V gene lost 2 bases and the J gene lost 6 bases, with 10 bases spanning the gap. There are 12 residues in the CDR3. The CDR3 DNA is TGTGCCTGGAGTTTCAAGGGGGCTGAAGCTTTCTTT. It codes for CAWSFKGAEAFF.

This sequence joins TRBV11-3 and TRBJ2-1, with D possibly TRBD2 on 6 matching bases. V was clipped by 1 base and J by 1 base, with 11 bases between them. From germline, CDR1 is SGHNT and CDR2 YENEEA. The CDR3 totals 16 residues. CDR3 in amino acids: CASSLVLAHSYNEQFF. CDR3 coding DNA: TGTGCCAGCAGCTTAGTTCTAGCGCATTCCTACAATGAGCAGTTCTTC. Using reference TRBV11-3 and TRBJ2-1 for the parts outside the CDR3, the full variable domain is EAGVVQSPRYKIIEKKQPVAFWCNPISGHNTLYWYLQNLGQGPELLIRYENEEAVDDSQLPKDRFSAERLKGVDSTLKIQPAELGDSAVYLCASSLVLAHSYNEQFFGPGTRLTVL.

The gene calls are TRBV5-1 and TRBJ2-1; TRBD2 matches 7 bases. This CDR3 region has 17 residues. J gave up 6 bases and V 1 base, and 13 bases lay outside the gene matches. Germline values: CDR1 SGHRS, CDR2 YFSETQ. Here the CDR3 DNA reads TGCGCCAGCAGCTTGAATAGGAGCGGGATTACCACCAATGAGCAGTTCTTC. Its translation is CASSLNRSGITTNEQFF.

The chain employs TRBV28 and TRBJ2-3; 7 bases agree with TRBD1. Germline V gene data show CDR1 as MDHEN and CDR2 as SYDVKM. The CDR3 has 13 residues. J lost 8 bases, V lost 5 bases, and 7 bases had no gene match. The CDR3 sequence is CASSVTDRFTQYF. The CDR3, as DNA: TGTGCCAGCAGTGTAACGGACAGGTTTACGCAGTATTTT.

The chain is built from TRBV19 and TRBJ1-1; perhaps TRBD1 as D (5 bases). This CDR3 region has 13 residues. Germline V lookup: CDR1 LNHDA, CDR2 SQIVND (reference sequence). Trimming removed 2 bases at V and 3 bases at J, with 7 bases between. DNA of the CDR3: TGTGCCAGTAGTATACGCAGGGACACTGAAGCTTTCTTT. As protein: CASSIRRDTEAFF.